This T cell receptor beta chain was identified during a study of spatial heterogeneity in lung cancer. In germline, CDR1 is SEHNR, CDR2 FQNEAQ (reference sequence). The V and J ends lost 6 bases and 2 bases respectively, with 11 bases between them. The length of the CDR3 is 13 residues. This clonotype is labeled medium-sized. Time point here: sample taken at primary tumor resection. Unsorted whole RNA samples from tumor, nontumor lung or frozen PBMC were sequenced. TCRdb fed the 5' RACE reads into MiXCR, producing one record per CDR3 protein. The table shows around 15,000 distinct CDR3 sequences, with approximately 8.5% occurring only once.

The sample was PBMCs, taken at surgery. This receptor was taken from a female donor with early-stage non-small cell lung cancer. This chain joins TRBV7-9 and TRBJ2-7, with D perhaps matching TRBD2 (6 bases). In DNA form, the CDR3 reads TGTGCCAGCAGAAGCACTAGCCCCTACGAGCAGTACTTC. As protein: CASRSTSPYEQYF.